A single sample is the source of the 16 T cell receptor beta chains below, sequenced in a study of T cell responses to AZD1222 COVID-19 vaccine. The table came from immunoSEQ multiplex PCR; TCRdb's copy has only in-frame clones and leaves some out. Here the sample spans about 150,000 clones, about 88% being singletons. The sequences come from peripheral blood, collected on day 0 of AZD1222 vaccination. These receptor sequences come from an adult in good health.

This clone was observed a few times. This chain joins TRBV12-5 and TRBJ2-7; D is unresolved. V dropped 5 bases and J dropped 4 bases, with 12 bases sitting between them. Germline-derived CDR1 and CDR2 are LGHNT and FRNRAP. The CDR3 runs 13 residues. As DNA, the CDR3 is TGTGCTAGTGGTCCATCGGCGGATTACGAGCAGTACTTC. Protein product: CASGPSADYEQYF.

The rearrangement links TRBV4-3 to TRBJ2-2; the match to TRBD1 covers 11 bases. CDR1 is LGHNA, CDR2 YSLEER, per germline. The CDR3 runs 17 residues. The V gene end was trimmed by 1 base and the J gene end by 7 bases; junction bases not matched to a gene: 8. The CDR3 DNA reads TGCGCCAGCAGCCAAGTATTTGGACAGGGGGCCGTCGGGGAGCTGTTTTTT. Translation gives CASSQVFGQGAVGELFF.

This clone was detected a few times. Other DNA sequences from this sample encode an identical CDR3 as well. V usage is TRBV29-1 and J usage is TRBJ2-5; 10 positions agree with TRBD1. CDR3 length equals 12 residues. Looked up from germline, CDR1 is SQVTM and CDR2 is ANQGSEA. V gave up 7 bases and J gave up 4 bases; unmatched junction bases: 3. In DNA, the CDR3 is TGCAGCGGGAGGACAGGGGGAGAGACCCAGTACTTC. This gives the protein CSGRTGGETQYF.

Here the CDR3 reads CASSLGINQPQHF. The CDR3 coding sequence is TGTGCCAGCAGCTTGGGGATAAATCAGCCCCAGCATTTT. V is TRBV5-6 and J is TRBJ1-5; D remains unclear. Deletions cut 0 bases from V and 4 bases from J, with 5 bases between. The CDR3 length is 13 residues. The germline gives CDR1 SGHDT, CDR2 YYEEEE.

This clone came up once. The chain's CDR3 is CASSSGTSLYGYTF. The CDR3 bases are TGTGCCAGCAGTTCCGGGACATCTCTCTATGGCTACACCTTC. The chain couples TRBV28 to TRBJ1-2; a weak D match, TRBD1 (6 bases). Trimming cost V 4 bases and J 4 bases, with 13 bases left between them. Germline CDR1 is MDHEN and CDR2 is SYDVKM. This CDR3 comprises 14 residues.

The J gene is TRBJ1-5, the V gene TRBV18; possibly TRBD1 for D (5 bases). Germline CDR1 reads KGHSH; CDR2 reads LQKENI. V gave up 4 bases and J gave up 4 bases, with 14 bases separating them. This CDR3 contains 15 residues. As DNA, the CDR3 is TGTGCCAGCTCACTTTCCGGGACCGAGAATCAGCCCCAGCATTTT. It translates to CASSLSGTENQPQHF. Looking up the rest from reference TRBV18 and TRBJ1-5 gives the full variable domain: NAGVMQNPRHLVRRRGQEARLRCSPMKGHSHVYWYRQLPEEGLKFMVYLQKENIIDESGMPKERFSAEFPKEGPSILRIQQVVRGDSAAYFCASSLSGTENQPQHFGDGTRLSIL.

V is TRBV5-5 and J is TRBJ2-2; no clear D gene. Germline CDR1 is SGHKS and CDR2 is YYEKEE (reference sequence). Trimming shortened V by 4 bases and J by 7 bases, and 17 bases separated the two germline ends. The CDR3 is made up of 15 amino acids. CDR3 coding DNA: TGTGCCAGCAGCCCCGGACGGTCTTCCAGCGGGGAGCTGTTTTTT. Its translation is CASSPGRSSSGELFF.

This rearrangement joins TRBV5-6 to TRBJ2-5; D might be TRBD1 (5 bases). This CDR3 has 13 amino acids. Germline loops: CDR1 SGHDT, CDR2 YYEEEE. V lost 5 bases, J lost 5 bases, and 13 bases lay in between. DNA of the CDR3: TGTGCCAGCAGATGGGGCCTGACGGAGACCCAGTACTTC. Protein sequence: CASRWGLTETQYF.

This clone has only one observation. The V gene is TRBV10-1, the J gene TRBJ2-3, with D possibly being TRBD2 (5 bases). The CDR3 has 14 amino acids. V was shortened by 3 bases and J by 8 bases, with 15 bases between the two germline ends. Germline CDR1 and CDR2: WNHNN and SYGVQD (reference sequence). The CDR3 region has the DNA TGCGCCAGCAGTGAAGCGGCCGGCCAGCCTACGCAGTATTTT. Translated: CASSEAAGQPTQYF.

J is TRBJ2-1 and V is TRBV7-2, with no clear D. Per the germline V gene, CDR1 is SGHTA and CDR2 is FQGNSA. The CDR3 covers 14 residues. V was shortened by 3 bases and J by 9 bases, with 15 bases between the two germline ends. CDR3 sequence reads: CASSFPNGLSEQFF. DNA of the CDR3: TGTGCCAGCAGCTTCCCTAATGGGCTATCTGAGCAGTTCTTC.

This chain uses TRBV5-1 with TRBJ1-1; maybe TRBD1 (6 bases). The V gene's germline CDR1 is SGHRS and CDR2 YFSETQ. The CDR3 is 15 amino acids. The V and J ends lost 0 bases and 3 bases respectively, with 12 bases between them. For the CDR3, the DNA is TGCGCCAGCAGCTTGGACAGGGCTCCTGACACTGAAGCTTTCTTT. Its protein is CASSLDRAPDTEAFF.

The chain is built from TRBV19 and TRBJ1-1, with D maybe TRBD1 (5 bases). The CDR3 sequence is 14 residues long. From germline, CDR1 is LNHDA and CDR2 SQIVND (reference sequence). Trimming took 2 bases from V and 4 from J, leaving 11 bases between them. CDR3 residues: CASSIRGTPTEAFF. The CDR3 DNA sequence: TGTGCCAGTAGTATAAGAGGGACCCCCACTGAAGCTTTCTTT. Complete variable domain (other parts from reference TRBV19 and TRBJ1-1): DGGITQSPKYLFRKEGQNVTLSCEQNLNHDAMYWYRQDPGQGLRLIYYSQIVNDFQKGDIAEGYSVSREKKESFPLTVTSAQKNPTAFYLCASSIRGTPTEAFFGQGTRLTVV.

The CDR3 here is CASSPGPGTEQYF. Here the CDR3 DNA reads TGTGCCAGCAGCCCTGGCCCAGGGACCGAGCAGTACTTC. The V gene is TRBV7-2, the J gene TRBJ2-7, with D perhaps assigned TRBD1 or TRBD2 (5 bases each). This CDR3 comprises 13 residues. The V gene's germline CDR1 is SGHTA and CDR2 FQGNSA. Trimming pared 5 bases from V and 6 bases from J, leaving 14 bases between.

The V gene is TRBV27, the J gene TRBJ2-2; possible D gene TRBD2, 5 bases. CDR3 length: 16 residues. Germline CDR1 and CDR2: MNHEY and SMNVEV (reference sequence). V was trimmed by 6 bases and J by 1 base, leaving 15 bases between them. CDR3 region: CASSSALGVNTGELFF. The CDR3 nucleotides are TGTGCCAGCAGCTCCGCCTTGGGAGTGAACACCGGGGAGCTGTTTTTT.

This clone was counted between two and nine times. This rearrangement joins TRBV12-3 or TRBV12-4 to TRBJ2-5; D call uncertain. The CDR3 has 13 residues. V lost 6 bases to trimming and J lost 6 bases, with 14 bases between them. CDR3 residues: CASSKSPMKTQYF. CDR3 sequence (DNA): TGTGCCAGCAGCAAATCCCCTATGAAGACCCAGTACTTC.

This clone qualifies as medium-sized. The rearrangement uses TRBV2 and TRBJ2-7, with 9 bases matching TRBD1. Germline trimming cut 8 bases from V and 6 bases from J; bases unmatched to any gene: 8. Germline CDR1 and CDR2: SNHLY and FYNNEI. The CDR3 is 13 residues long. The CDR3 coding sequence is TGTGCCAGCGACAGGGGGGCAGCAAGCGAGCAGTACTTC. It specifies CASDRGAASEQYF. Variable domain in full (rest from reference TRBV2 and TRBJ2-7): EPEVTQTPSHQVTQMGQEVILRCVPISNHLYFYWYRQILGQKVEFLVSFYNNEISEKSEIFDDQFSVERPDGSNFTLKIRSTKLEDSAMYFCASDRGAASEQYFGPGTRLTVT.